One sample yielded the 25 T cell receptor beta chains listed below, sequenced in a study of T-cell reconstitution after alpha-beta-depleted transplantation in children. The authors prepared the TCRbeta library with unique molecular identifiers. TCRdb ran MiXCR on the PCR reads and lists one entry per CDR3 protein. The repertoire consists of approximately 980,000 distinct CDR3 sequences, with roughly 29% occurring once and the leading ten covering roughly 30%. Sequencing used PBMCs, mostly from graft donor cells, obtained 360 days after TCRalphabeta/CD19-depleted stem cell transplant. All receptors derive from a boy under three years old who had a stem cell transplant for SCID, so the T cells may come from the graft donor.

Only a few counts were recorded for this clonotype. The V call is TRBV6-4, the J call TRBJ2-3; 10 bases align to TRBD2. J gave up 5 bases and V 1 base, and 9 bases lay outside the gene matches. Germline assignment: CDR1 MRHNA and CDR2 SNTAGT. CDR3 length equals 17 residues. The CDR3 DNA follows: TGTGCCAGCAGTGACTGCCTAGCGGGAGCCGAAGGAGATACGCAGTATTTT. This encodes CASSDCLAGAEGDTQYF.

This rearrangement joins TRBV12-3 or TRBV12-4 to TRBJ2-7; D may match TRBD1 or TRBD2 (5 bases each). Deletions cut 2 bases from V and 2 bases from J, with 13 bases between. This CDR3 comprises 15 residues. CDR3 in DNA: TGTGCCAGCAGTTTACGGGGCGCGGGCCCCTACGAGCAGTACTTC. It codes for CASSLRGAGPYEQYF.

This chain uses TRBV12-3 or TRBV12-4 with TRBJ1-1; no firm D call. This CDR3 has 12 residues. Trimming shortened V by 5 bases and J by 7 bases, and 11 bases separated the two germline ends. The CDR3 coding sequence is TGTGCCAGCAGTCAACACCGAATTGAAGCTTTCTTT. This translates into CASSQHRIEAFF.

This clonotype was detected only a few times. This chain links TRBV28 with TRBJ2-7, with a weak D call TRBD2 (7 bases). The V gene's germline CDR1 is MDHEN and CDR2 SYDVKM. The V and J ends lost 6 bases and 4 bases respectively, with 16 bases between them. The CDR3 is 14 residues long. CDR3 DNA sequence: TGTGCCAGCAGCTACCCGGGGGGCAAGTACGAGCAGTACTTC. Its translation: CASSYPGGKYEQYF.

The genes are TRBV25-1 and TRBJ2-7, with TRBD1 as a possible D gene (5 bases). V dropped 6 bases and J dropped 5 bases, with 17 bases sitting between them. The CDR3 length is 14 residues. Germline V lookup: CDR1 MGHDK, CDR2 SYGVNS. The DNA for the CDR3 is TGTGCCAGCAGGGGTTCGTCCAGGGTAAACGAGCAGTACTTC. Its protein is CASRGSSRVNEQYF.

The table lists this clonotype with many counts. The chain employs TRBV28 and TRBJ2-5, with a weak D call TRBD2 (6 bases). Germline CDR1 is MDHEN and CDR2 is SYDVKM. The CDR3 covers 17 residues. V dropped 8 bases and J dropped 2 bases, with 24 bases sitting between them. The chain's CDR3 is CASVLSPSSGPQETQYF. The CDR3 DNA is TGTGCCAGCGTGCTTTCCCCGAGTAGCGGACCTCAAGAGACCCAGTACTTC.

The J gene is TRBJ1-2, the V gene TRBV28, with a possible D match to TRBD1 (6 bases). Germline loops: CDR1 MDHEN, CDR2 SYDVKM. The length of the CDR3 is 14 residues. With 2 bases removed from V and 7 bases from J, the gap between germline ends came to 14 bases. CDR3 amino acids: CASSLPAGEGGYTF. In DNA form, the CDR3 reads TGTGCCAGCAGTTTACCCGCAGGGGAGGGTGGCTACACCTTC.

The chain joins TRBV28 to TRBJ2-7; D may be TRBD1 (6 bases). V gave up 8 bases and J gave up 6 bases, with 17 bases separating them. The germline V gene has CDR1 MDHEN and CDR2 SYDVKM. This CDR3 has 13 residues. DNA of the CDR3: TGTGCCAGCGAAATAATAGGGGGTCGCGAGCAGTACTTC. Translated: CASEIIGGREQYF. The whole variable domain, filled in from reference TRBV28 and TRBJ2-7, reads DVKVTQSSRYLVKRTGEKVFLECVQDMDHENMFWYRQDPGLGLRLIYFSYDVKMKEKGDIPEGYSVSREKKERFSLILESASTNQTSMYLCASEIIGGREQYFGPGTRLTVT.

The rearrangement uses TRBV29-1 and TRBJ1-1, with D maybe TRBD1 (6 bases). CDR3 length: 11 residues. V lost 1 base, J lost 10 bases, and 10 bases lay in between. The V gene's germline CDR1 is SQVTM and CDR2 ANQGSEA. CDR3 region: CSVEGGRRAFF. CDR3 DNA sequence: TGCAGCGTTGAAGGGGGGCGCCGAGCTTTCTTT.

The table lists this clonotype with a few counts. The genes are TRBV7-2 and TRBJ2-5, with a weak D call TRBD1 (6 bases). The CDR3 totals 14 residues. Germline V gene sequence: CDR1 SGHTA, CDR2 FQGNSA. V was pared by 1 base and J by 1 base, with 7 bases between. The CDR3 bases are TGTGCCAGCAGCTTAGAACAGGGCCAAGAGACCCAGTACTTC. Translated: CASSLEQGQETQYF.

This clonotype was seen repeatedly, ten times or more. The gene calls are TRBV6-1 and TRBJ2-5; 10 nucleotides align to TRBD2. Per the germline V gene, CDR1 is MNHNS and CDR2 is SASEGT. Trimming took 7 bases from V and 4 from J; bases not matched to a gene: 6. There are 14 residues in the CDR3. The chain's CDR3 is CASNPAGGRETQYF. CDR3 sequence (DNA): TGTGCCAGCAACCCAGCGGGGGGGCGAGAGACCCAGTACTTC.

The rearrangement joins TRBV5-1 to TRBJ1-2, with D unresolved. Trimming removed 4 bases from V and 2 bases from J, with 9 bases in between. The CDR3 loop spans 13 amino acids. Germline V gene lookup returns CDR1 SGHRS and CDR2 YFSETQ. The CDR3 sequence: CASSPDANYGYTF. The CDR3 DNA is TGCGCCAGCAGCCCCGACGCGAACTATGGCTACACCTTC.

This clonotype was found once. The chain uses TRBV12-3 or TRBV12-4 and TRBJ2-3; D not resolved. CDR3 size: 17 residues. With 5 bases removed from V and 2 bases from J, the gap between germline ends came to 20 bases. CDR3 in amino acids: CASSQTRGGPPTDTQYF. CDR3 sequence (DNA): TGTGCCAGCAGTCAAACCCGAGGCGGCCCCCCCACAGATACGCAGTATTTT.

J is TRBJ2-3 and V is TRBV12-3 or TRBV12-4, with TRBD2 identical over 7 bases. V shed 8 bases, J shed 5 bases, and the junction held 16 bases outside the gene matches. This CDR3 has 16 amino acids. Written as DNA, the CDR3 is TGTGCCAGCTCCCCAGGAGGGCTAGCGGAGGGAGATACGCAGTATTTT. It is translated as CASSPGGLAEGDTQYF.

This clonotype was detected only a few times. The V call is TRBV27, the J call TRBJ2-1; no firm D call. CDR1 and CDR2 (germline): MNHEY, SMNVEV (reference sequence). This CDR3 comprises 15 residues. V was cut by 6 bases and J by 4 bases, with 16 bases left in between. The CDR3 sequence is CASRIHQKAYNEQFF. CDR3 in DNA: TGTGCCAGCAGGATACATCAGAAAGCGTACAATGAGCAGTTCTTC.

This clonotype was recorded a few times. This chain links TRBV12-3 or TRBV12-4 with TRBJ2-5; tentative D call: TRBD2 (5 bases). Trimming stripped 6 bases from V and 7 bases from J, with 21 bases between. The CDR3 is 15 amino acids. The CDR3 sequence is CASSPLRGTVATQYF. The CDR3 nucleotides read TGTGCCAGCAGCCCCCTCCGGGGTACGGTTGCGACCCAGTACTTC.

The J gene is TRBJ2-5, the V gene TRBV5-1; the match to TRBD2 covers 8 bases. Trimming at V came to 1 base and at J to 1 base, leaving 3 bases not matched to a gene. The CDR3 is 15 amino acids. The germline gives CDR1 SGHRS, CDR2 YFSETQ. The CDR3 is CASSLSTSGQETQYF. The CDR3 DNA sequence: TGCGCCAGCAGCTTGTCCACTAGCGGCCAAGAGACCCAGTACTTC.

The chain is built from TRBV20-1 and TRBJ1-1; a weak D match, TRBD1 (6 bases). Germline values: CDR1 DFQATT, CDR2 SNEGSKA (reference sequence). V lost 4 bases, J lost 1 base, and 10 bases lay in between. The CDR3 contains 13 residues. CDR3 residues: CSATGVENTEAFF. The CDR3 DNA reads TGCAGTGCTACAGGGGTCGAGAACACTGAAGCTTTCTTT.

This clonotype occurred once. V is TRBV10-3 and J is TRBJ2-7; TRBD1 matches at 7 bases. CDR1 and CDR2 (germline): ENHRY, SYGVKD. The CDR3 is made up of 15 amino acids. V was pared by 5 bases and J by 2 bases, with 9 bases of the junction left unmatched. The CDR3 spells CAISQATGWAYEQYF. The CDR3 coding sequence is TGTGCCATCAGTCAAGCGACAGGGTGGGCCTACGAGCAGTACTTC.

The genes are TRBV5-1 and TRBJ2-2; TRBD1 matches at 7 bases. CDR3 length equals 17 residues. Germline V gene lookup returns CDR1 SGHRS and CDR2 YFSETQ. The V segment lost 0 bases and the J segment 0 bases; nucleotides outside the gene matches: 5. CDR3 nucleotide sequence: TGCGCCAGCAGCTTGGCCGCCGGGACAGCGAACACCGGGGAGCTGTTTTTT. It is translated as CASSLAAGTANTGELFF.

The gene calls are TRBV20-1 and TRBJ2-1; 7 positions agree with TRBD2. CDR3 length equals 15 residues. Germline V gives CDR1 DFQATT, CDR2 SNEGSKA (reference sequence). J gave up 2 bases and V 0 bases, and 4 bases lay outside the gene matches. CDR3 nucleotide sequence: TGCAGTGCTAGAGAGCGGCTAGCGGCCTACAATGAGCAGTTCTTC. This codes for CSARERLAAYNEQFF.

The CDR3: CASSEREGNTIYF. The DNA for the CDR3 is TGTGCCAGCAGTGAAAGGGAGGGAAACACCATATATTTT. The chain joins TRBV6-1 to TRBJ1-3; D unresolved. Germline-derived CDR1 and CDR2 are MNHNS and SASEGT. The CDR3 is made up of 13 amino acids. V lost 2 bases and J lost 4, with 6 bases in between.

V gene TRBV20-1 combines with J gene TRBJ1-2; D gene unclear. From germline, CDR1 is DFQATT and CDR2 SNEGSKA (reference sequence). V shed 6 bases and J shed 4 bases, with 15 bases lying between them. This CDR3 is 13 amino acids long. CDR3 sequence (DNA): TGCAGTGCCCGACGGGTGTCAGTCTATGGCTACACCTTC. This codes for CSARRVSVYGYTF.

V and J are TRBV10-3 and TRBJ2-1, with D uncertain. The V gene lost 0 bases and the J gene lost 8 bases, with 11 bases spanning the gap. Per germline, CDR1 ENHRY and CDR2 SYGVKD. This CDR3 comprises 14 residues. CDR3 loop: CAISESWYADEQFF. Written as DNA, the CDR3 is TGTGCCATCAGTGAGTCGTGGTATGCGGATGAGCAGTTCTTC.

The chain couples TRBV5-1 to TRBJ2-1, with no clear D. Germline assignment: CDR1 SGHRS and CDR2 YFSETQ. Trimming removed 6 bases from V and 0 bases from J, with 10 bases in between. This CDR3 is 14 amino acids long. CDR3 sequence reads: CASNLGFSYNEQFF. CDR3 nucleotides: TGCGCCAGCAACCTGGGTTTCTCCTACAATGAGCAGTTCTTC. The variable domain in full, with the rest retrieved from reference TRBV5-1 and TRBJ2-1, is KAGVTQTPRYLIKTRGQQVTLSCSPISGHRSVSWYQQTPGQGLQFLFEYFSETQRNKGNFPGRFSGRQFSNSRSEMNVSTLELGDSALYLCASNLGFSYNEQFFGPGTRLTVL.